This entry lists 6 T cell receptor beta chains sequenced from one sample in a study of T-cell reconstitution after alpha-beta-depleted transplantation in children. The TCRbeta library incorporated unique molecular identifiers. One entry per CDR3 protein results from TCRdb running MiXCR on the PCR reads. The sample records about 240,000 distinct CDR3 sequences, around 13% being singletons. Material: PBMCs from the stem cell graft donor, obtained from the stem cell graft. These receptors originate from a human donor who donated a stem cell graft to a child with acute lymphoblastic leukemia.

The V call is TRBV6-2 or TRBV6-3, the J call TRBJ2-4, with 15 bases matching TRBD2. Trimming took 5 bases from V and 2 from J; bases not matched to a gene: 10. The CDR3 length is 19 residues. CDR1 and CDR2 from the germline V gene are MNHEY and SVGEGT. The CDR3 loop reads CASSPRTSGRAGSKNIQYF. CDR3 DNA sequence: TGTGCCAGCAGTCCTAGGACTAGCGGGAGGGCCGGGTCCAAAAACATTCAGTACTTC.

A word on this clonotype: This clone may be a read error of a much larger clone one base away. The J gene is TRBJ2-5, the V gene TRBV7-2, with D tentatively TRBD1 (7 bases). In germline, CDR1 is SGHTA, CDR2 FQGNSA. The CDR3 length is 18 residues. The CDR3 coding sequence is TGTGCCAGCACCTTAGCGGCACGACAGGGTACGAAGGGAGAGACCCAGTACTTC. It translates to CASTLAARQGTKGETQYF.

This clonotype was picked up many times. The J gene is TRBJ2-4, the V gene TRBV9, with D possibly TRBD2 on 7 matching bases. The V and J ends lost 5 bases and 8 bases respectively, with 14 bases between them. CDR3 size: 13 residues. The germline gives CDR1 SGDLS, CDR2 YYNGEE. The chain's CDR3 is CASSPRGGDIQYF. CDR3 bases: TGTGCCAGCAGTCCAAGAGGGGGGGACATTCAGTACTTC.

This clonotype was recorded a few times. The chain is built from TRBV20-1 and TRBJ2-1, with D perhaps given as TRBD1 or TRBD2 (5 bases each). Trimming removed 2 bases from V and 8 bases from J, with 10 bases in between. The CDR3 runs to 12 residues. Germline V gives CDR1 DFQATT, CDR2 SNEGSKA (reference sequence). The CDR3 coding sequence is TGCAGTGCTAGAAATAGGGGAGATGAGCAGTTCTTC. Translated: CSARNRGDEQFF.

This clonotype was found a few times. This rearrangement joins TRBV2 to TRBJ2-7, with a possible D match to TRBD1 (5 bases). The CDR3 extends over 13 amino acids. Per germline, CDR1 SNHLY and CDR2 FYNNEI. V lost 11 bases and J lost 2, with 16 bases in between. CDR3 amino acids: CAGRRAGPYEQYF. The DNA of the CDR3 is TGTGCCGGACGACGGGCAGGGCCCTACGAGCAGTACTTC.

This clonotype has ten or more counts. The genes are TRBV7-9 and TRBJ1-2; D remains ambiguous. CDR3 length: 12 residues. Germline V gene sequence: CDR1 SEHNR, CDR2 FQNEAQ (reference sequence). The V end was cut by 3 bases, the J end by 4 bases, with 6 bases between. CDR3 in DNA: TGTGCCAGCAGCTTCGATCCCTATGGCTACACCTTC. The encoded protein is CASSFDPYGYTF.